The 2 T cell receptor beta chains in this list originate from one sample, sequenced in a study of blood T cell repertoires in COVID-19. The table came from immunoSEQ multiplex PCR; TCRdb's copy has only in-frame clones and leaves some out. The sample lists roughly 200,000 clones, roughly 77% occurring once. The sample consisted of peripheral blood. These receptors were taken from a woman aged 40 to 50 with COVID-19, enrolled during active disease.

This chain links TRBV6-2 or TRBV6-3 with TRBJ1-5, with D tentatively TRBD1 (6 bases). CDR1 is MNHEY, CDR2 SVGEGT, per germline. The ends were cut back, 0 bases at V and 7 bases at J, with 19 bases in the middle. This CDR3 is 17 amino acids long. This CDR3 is CASSYSQGRFRPQPQHF. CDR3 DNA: TGTGCCAGCAGTTACTCGCAGGGGCGCTTCCGTCCCCAGCCCCAGCATTTT.

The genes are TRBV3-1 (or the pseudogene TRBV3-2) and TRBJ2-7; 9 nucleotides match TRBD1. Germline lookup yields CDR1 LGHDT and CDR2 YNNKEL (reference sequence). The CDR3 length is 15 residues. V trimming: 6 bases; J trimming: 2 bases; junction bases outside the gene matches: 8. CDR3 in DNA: TGTGCCAGCAGATTAGGCCGGGACAGGGCCTACGAGCAGTACTTC. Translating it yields CASRLGRDRAYEQYF.